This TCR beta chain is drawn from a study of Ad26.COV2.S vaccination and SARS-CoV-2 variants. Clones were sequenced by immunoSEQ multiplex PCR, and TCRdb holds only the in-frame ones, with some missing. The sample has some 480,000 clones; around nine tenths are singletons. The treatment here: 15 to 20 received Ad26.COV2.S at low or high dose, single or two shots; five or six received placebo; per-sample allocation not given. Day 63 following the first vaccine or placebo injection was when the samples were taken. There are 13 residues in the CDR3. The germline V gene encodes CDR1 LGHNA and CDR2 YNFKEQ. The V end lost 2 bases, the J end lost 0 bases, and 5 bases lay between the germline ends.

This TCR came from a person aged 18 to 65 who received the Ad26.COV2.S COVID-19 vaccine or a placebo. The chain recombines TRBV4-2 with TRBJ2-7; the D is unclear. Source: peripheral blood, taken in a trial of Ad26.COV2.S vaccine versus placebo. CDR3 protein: CASSQLSSYEQYF. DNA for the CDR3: TGTGCCAGCAGCCAACTGAGCTCCTACGAGCAGTACTTC.